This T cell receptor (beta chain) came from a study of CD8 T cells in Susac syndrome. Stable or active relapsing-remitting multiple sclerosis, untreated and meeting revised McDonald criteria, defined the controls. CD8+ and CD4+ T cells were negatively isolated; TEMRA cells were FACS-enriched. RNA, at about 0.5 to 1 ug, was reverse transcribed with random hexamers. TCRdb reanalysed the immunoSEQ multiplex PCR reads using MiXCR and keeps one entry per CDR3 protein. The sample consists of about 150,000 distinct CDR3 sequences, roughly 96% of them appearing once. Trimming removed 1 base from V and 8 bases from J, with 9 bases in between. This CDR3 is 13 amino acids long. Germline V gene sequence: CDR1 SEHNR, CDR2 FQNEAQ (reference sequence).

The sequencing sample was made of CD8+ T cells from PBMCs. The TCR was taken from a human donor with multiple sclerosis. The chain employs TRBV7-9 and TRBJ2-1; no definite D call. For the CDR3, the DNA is TGTGCCAGCAGCTTAGAAGGGTACGATGAGCAGTTCTTC. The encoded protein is CASSLEGYDEQFF.